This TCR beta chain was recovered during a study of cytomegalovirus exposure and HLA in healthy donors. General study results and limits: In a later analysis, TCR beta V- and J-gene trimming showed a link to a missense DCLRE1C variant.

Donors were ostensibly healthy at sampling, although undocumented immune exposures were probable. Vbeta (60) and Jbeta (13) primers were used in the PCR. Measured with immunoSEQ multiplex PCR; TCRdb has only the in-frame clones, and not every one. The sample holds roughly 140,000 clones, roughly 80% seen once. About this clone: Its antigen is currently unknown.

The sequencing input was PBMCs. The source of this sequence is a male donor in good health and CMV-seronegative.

The DNA of the CDR3 is TGCGCCAGCAGCCAAGGTCTCCCCCTAAGCACTGAAGCTTTCTTT. Protein sequence: CASSQGLPLSTEAFF. The chain is built from TRBV4-1 and TRBJ1-1, with D unresolved. CDR3 length equals 15 residues. CDR1 is MGHRA, CDR2 YSYEKL, per germline. With 1 base removed from V and 4 bases from J, the gap between germline ends came to 13 bases.